Sequencing of this T cell receptor (beta chain) was carried out in a study of cytomegalovirus exposure and HLA in healthy donors. Looking at the study overall: As an earlier analysis found, 180 million or so T cells yielded approximately 100 million unique TCR beta sequences.

The PCR had 60 Vbeta and 13 Jbeta primers. Assay: immunoSEQ multiplex PCR; the TCRdb copy retains only in-frame clones and omits some. The sample carries roughly 100,000 clones, over 70% recorded once. This CDR3 has 13 residues. Germline CDR1 SGHTA, CDR2 FQGTGA. Trimming pared 2 bases from V and 7 bases from J, leaving 11 bases between. Whole-study findings and limits: An Asian-associated ancestry cluster reportedly showed fewer N-insertions than the roughly 700-donor mean in a later analysis. Reportedly, cytomegalovirus status was diagnosed with high sensitivity and specificity.

Worth noting for this clone: The target antigen is unknown.

This clonotype was obtained from a male donor in good health and CMV-seronegative. The chain is built from TRBV7-3 and TRBJ1-1; D is uncertain. Sequences were obtained from PBMCs. Here the CDR3 DNA reads TGTGCCAGCAGCTTAGGGCCCAGTAGTGAAGCTTTCTTT. Translating gives CASSLGPSSEAFF.